The text below deals with one T cell receptor beta chain. CDR3 size: 18 residues. The germline V gene has CDR1 MNHEY and CDR2 SVGAGI. The J segment lost 7 bases and the V segment lost 2 bases, leaving 15 bases of the junction unmatched. These data belong to a study of patients and donors after allogeneic stem cell transplantation. From the RT-PCR reads, TCRdb called clonotypes with MiXCR, one entry per CDR3 protein. The table lists about 74,000 distinct CDR3 sequences, approximately 26% of them singletons, with around 27% in the top ten. Sequenced sample: blood, either unsorted or a sorted T cell fraction (not recorded which). V usage is TRBV6-5 and J usage is TRBJ1-5, with 9 bases identical to TRBD1. This receptor was identified in a human donor who was either an allogeneic HSCT recipient or a stem cell or donor lymphocyte infusion donor (not recorded which). It is not recorded whose cells these are; they may come from a transplant donor. DNA for the CDR3: TGTGCCAGCAGTTACAGAATGACAGGGGGAACAATCAACCAGCCCCAGCATTTT. This codes for CASSYRMTGGTINQPQHF.